What follows are 24 T cell receptor beta chains derived from one specimen sequenced in a study of blood T cell repertoires in COVID-19. Sequenced by immunoSEQ multiplex PCR; TCRdb stores in-frame clones only, minus some. The data show tens of thousands of clones, around 89% seen once. Material for sequencing was peripheral blood. The receptors originated from a man aged 70 or older with active or convalescent COVID-19.

The chain recombines TRBV11-2 with TRBJ2-7, with 7 nucleotides matching TRBD2. V shed 6 bases, J shed 2 bases, and the junction held 16 bases outside the gene matches. From germline, CDR1 is SGHAT and CDR2 FQNNGV. CDR3 size: 17 residues. The CDR3 loop is CASRRWGGGPHTYEQYF. In DNA form, the CDR3 reads TGTGCCAGCAGAAGATGGGGGGGAGGCCCACACACCTACGAGCAGTACTTC.

V gene TRBV27 combines with J gene TRBJ2-7; 8 bases are a match to TRBD1. Trimming removed 5 bases from V and 5 bases from J; junction bases left unmatched: 14. This CDR3 region has 16 residues. CDR1 is MNHEY, CDR2 SMNVEV, per germline (reference sequence). In nucleotides, the CDR3 is TGTGCCAGCAGTACGTTCCGGACAGGGAAAACCCACGAGCAGTACTTC. Translation gives CASSTFRTGKTHEQYF.

The J gene is TRBJ1-2, the V gene TRBV10-3, with 7 bases aligning to TRBD1. Per the germline V gene, CDR1 is ENHRY and CDR2 is SYGVKD. V lost 6 bases and J lost 6; bases outside the gene matches: 10. The CDR3 is 14 amino acids. The CDR3 DNA follows: TGTGCCATCAGCCGAGACAGGGCAGGGGATGGCTACACCTTC. Translation gives CAISRDRAGDGYTF.

The rearrangement joins TRBV14 to TRBJ2-7, with 10 bases matching TRBD2. Germline loops: CDR1 SGHDN, CDR2 FVKESK. The CDR3 loop spans 16 amino acids. With V trimmed by 0 bases and J by 3 bases, 5 bases remained unmatched. Here the CDR3 reads CASSQEASGRIYEQYF. The CDR3 DNA reads TGTGCCAGCAGCCAAGAAGCTAGCGGGAGAATCTACGAGCAGTACTTC.

The chain employs TRBV18 and TRBJ2-1; 9 nucleotides agree with TRBD2. The germline gives CDR1 KGHSH, CDR2 LQKENI. The CDR3 totals 15 residues. Unmatched junction bases numbered 1, after V lost 0 bases and J lost 4 bases. CDR3 in DNA: TGTGCCAGCTCACCACCGACTAGCGGATACAATGAGCAGTTCTTC. This gives the protein CASSPPTSGYNEQFF. The variable domain in full, with the rest retrieved from reference TRBV18 and TRBJ2-1, is NAGVMQNPRHLVRRRGQEARLRCSPMKGHSHVYWYRQLPEEGLKFMVYLQKENIIDESGMPKERFSAEFPKEGPSILRIQQVVRGDSAAYFCASSPPTSGYNEQFFGPGTRLTVL.

The chain combines TRBV12-3 or TRBV12-4 with TRBJ2-2; D gene unclear. V lost 5 bases to trimming and J lost 8 bases, with 9 bases between them. The CDR3 totals 12 residues. The CDR3 protein is CASSLSEGELFF. The CDR3 region has the DNA TGTGCCAGCAGTCTCTCGGAGGGGGAGCTGTTTTTT.

The CDR3 DNA is TGTGCCATCAGTGAGGTTGCAACAGGGGGAGAGGCCCAGCATTTT. Amino acid sequence: CAISEVATGGEAQHF. The rearrangement uses TRBV10-3 and TRBJ1-5; 8 bases map to TRBD1. In germline, CDR1 is ENHRY, CDR2 SYGVKD. Unmatched junction bases numbered 11, after V lost 2 bases and J lost 11 bases. There are 15 residues in the CDR3.

This chain links TRBV2 with TRBJ1-4; no clear D gene. The germline V and J ends were trimmed by 7 bases and 0 bases, with 9 bases remaining between them. The CDR3 runs 14 residues. Germline-derived CDR1 and CDR2 are SNHLY and FYNNEI. CDR3 in amino acids: CASNQEATNEKLFF. The DNA for the CDR3 is TGTGCCAGCAACCAGGAAGCAACTAATGAAAAACTGTTTTTT.

The chain uses TRBV28 and TRBJ2-2; D uncertain. The V end lost 8 bases, the J end lost 0 bases, and 7 bases lay between the germline ends. The germline V gene encodes CDR1 MDHEN and CDR2 SYDVKM. The CDR3 sequence is 13 residues long. CDR3 sequence (DNA): TGTGCCAGCTTCAGCGCGAACACCGGGGAGCTGTTTTTT. As protein: CASFSANTGELFF. Drawing the rest from reference TRBV28 and TRBJ2-2, the complete variable domain is DVKVTQSSRYLVKRTGEKVFLECVQDMDHENMFWYRQDPGLGLRLIYFSYDVKMKEKGDIPEGYSVSREKKERFSLILESASTNQTSMYLCASFSANTGELFFGEGSRLTVL.

The rearrangement joins TRBV3-1 (or the pseudogene TRBV3-2) to TRBJ2-5, with 8 positions matching TRBD2. CDR3 length: 15 residues. Trimming removed 4 bases from V and 5 bases from J; junction bases left unmatched: 9. CDR1 and CDR2 (germline): LGHDT, YNNKEL (reference sequence). The CDR3 DNA sequence: TGTGCCAGCAGCCCTCCCGGGAGGGCCAAGGAGACCCAGTACTTC. Its translation is CASSPPGRAKETQYF.

Comment on this clone: The DNA is left out, because the CDR3 cannot be placed on it with certainty; the CDR3 is given as TCRdb lists it. The V gene is TRBV28, the J gene TRBJ2-5; the D call TRBD2 from the table was never checked on the DNA. Germline V lookup: CDR1 MDHEN, CDR2 SYDVKM. Ends included, the CDR3 has 19 residues. This chain's CDR3 is CASSSSGLAGGGWGETQYF.

This clone was seen a single time. The rearrangement uses TRBV28 and TRBJ2-1; D not resolved. Germline CDR1 reads MDHEN; CDR2 reads SYDVKM. Deletions cut 7 bases from V and 0 bases from J, with 13 bases between. CDR3 length equals 15 residues. CDR3 sequence reads: CASTSPQSSYNEQFF. CDR3 coding DNA: TGTGCCAGCACCTCCCCACAGAGCTCCTACAATGAGCAGTTCTTC.

Comment on this clone: The sample has other DNA sequences that encode this CDR3 too. This chain links TRBV6-2 or TRBV6-3 with TRBJ2-1; 8 positions agree with TRBD1. The CDR3 runs 14 residues. The germline V gene has CDR1 MNHEY and CDR2 SVGEGT. V shed 6 bases, J shed 4 bases, and the junction held 5 bases outside the gene matches. In DNA form, the CDR3 reads TGTGCCAGCAGCTGGACAGGGCCTTACAATGAGCAGTTCTTC. Amino acid sequence: CASSWTGPYNEQFF.

The count of this clone is one. The rearrangement links TRBV5-1 to TRBJ1-4; the D gene is possibly TRBD1 (5 bases). This CDR3 region has 15 residues. Germline V CDR1 and CDR2: SGHRS, YFSETQ. V was trimmed by 1 base and J by 0 bases, leaving 7 bases between them. CDR3 DNA sequence: TGCGCCAGCAGCTTGACAGGCGCAACTAATGAAAAACTGTTTTTT. It yields the protein CASSLTGATNEKLFF.

The chain has TRBV6-5 and TRBJ1-1, with 8 nucleotides matching TRBD1. CDR1 is MNHEY, CDR2 SVGAGI, per germline. V was pared by 5 bases and J by 4 bases, with 3 bases of the junction left unmatched. This CDR3 has 13 amino acids. The CDR3 region is CASSLTGGTEAFF. DNA of the CDR3: TGTGCCAGCAGTCTAACAGGGGGCACTGAAGCTTTCTTT.

V is TRBV2 and J is TRBJ1-2, with D possibly TRBD1 on 6 matching bases. Germline CDR1 SNHLY, CDR2 FYNNEI. Between the trimmed V and J ends, which lost 6 bases and 2 bases, there was a span of 13 bases. The length of the CDR3 is 14 residues. The CDR3 is CASSLTGLNYGYTF. The CDR3 DNA reads TGTGCCAGCAGCCTCACAGGGCTAAACTATGGCTACACCTTC.

The chain employs TRBV28 and TRBJ2-7; D gene unclear. Germline V gene sequence: CDR1 MDHEN, CDR2 SYDVKM. The CDR3 sequence is 11 residues long. The V end lost 5 bases, the J end lost 4 bases, and 6 bases lay between the germline ends. CDR3 in amino acids: CASSTPYEQYF. The CDR3 DNA reads TGTGCCAGCAGTACACCTTACGAGCAGTACTTC.

The J gene is TRBJ2-7, the V gene TRBV28; TRBD2 aligns across 7 bases. The germline CDR1 and CDR2 sequences are MDHEN and SYDVKM. J was trimmed by 0 bases and V by 4 bases; bases with no gene match: 6. The CDR3 runs to 15 residues. The CDR3 loop reads CASSWLAEVSYEQYF. The CDR3 DNA is TGTGCCAGCAGTTGGCTAGCGGAGGTCTCCTACGAGCAGTACTTC.

This clone came up once. The chain links TRBV30 to TRBJ2-1; D is uncertain. CDR1 GTSNPN and CDR2 SVGIG come from the germline V gene (reference sequence). The CDR3 length is 11 residues. V gave up 1 base and J gave up 6 bases, with 4 bases separating them. The CDR3 protein is CAWSGSNEQFF. The CDR3 nucleotides read TGTGCCTGGAGTGGTAGCAATGAGCAGTTCTTC.

This clone occurred once. This rearrangement joins TRBV30 to TRBJ1-2; 8 nucleotides line up with TRBD1. Trimming removed 3 bases from V and 8 bases from J; junction bases left unmatched: 2. The V gene's germline CDR1 is GTSNPN and CDR2 SVGIG (reference sequence). The CDR3 is 11 amino acids. The CDR3 loop reads CAWRPGGGYTF. Here the CDR3 DNA reads TGTGCCTGGAGGCCAGGGGGCGGCTACACCTTC.

The chain employs TRBV24-1 and TRBJ2-2; 11 bases fit TRBD2. Looked up from germline, CDR1 is KGHDR and CDR2 is SFDVKD. The CDR3 runs 15 residues. V lost 11 bases to trimming and J lost 1 base; unmatched junction nucleotides: 5. The CDR3 reads CAISTSGENTGELFF. CDR3 DNA sequence: TGTGCCATTTCGACTAGCGGGGAGAACACCGGGGAGCTGTTTTTT.

The rearrangement uses TRBV9 and TRBJ2-5; 7 bases match TRBD1. The trim removed 3 bases at V and 9 bases at J, leaving 11 bases unmatched. The CDR3 extends over 14 amino acids. Germline V gene lookup returns CDR1 SGDLS and CDR2 YYNGEE. In DNA form, the CDR3 reads TGTGCCAGCAGCGCAGCAGGGGGACCTGGGGCCCAGTACTTC. This codes for CASSAAGGPGAQYF.

The chain has TRBV30 and TRBJ2-1; 9 bases agree with TRBD2. CDR3 size: 15 residues. The ends lost 2 bases at V and 7 bases at J; junction bases unmatched: 9. CDR1 is GTSNPN and CDR2 is SVGIG in the germline V gene (reference sequence). In DNA, the CDR3 is TGTGCCTGGAGTTTTAGCGGGAGATCAAGGAATGAGCAGTTCTTC. Translated, it gives CAWSFSGRSRNEQFF.

This chain links TRBV7-9 with TRBJ1-2; TRBD1 matches 9 bases. The ends lost 1 base at V and 0 bases at J; junction bases unmatched: 6. Per germline, CDR1 SEHNR and CDR2 FQNEAQ (reference sequence). This CDR3 comprises 17 residues. CDR3 nucleotide sequence: TGTGCCAGCAGCTTAGGGACAGGGGTTTCAGCTAACTATGGCTACACCTTC. Its protein is CASSLGTGVSANYGYTF.